This entry features one T cell receptor beta chain sequence. Antigen: not known. Using immunoSEQ multiplex PCR, the repertoire was profiled, and TCRdb retains in-frame clones only, with some absent. The sample has millions of clones; just over 90% are singletons. This sample is drawn from a study of shared clonotypes between healthy human individuals. For the study at large: A few men and a couple of women, aged 18 to 49, were donors.

Regarding the study as a whole: Naive subsets, compared against memory subsets, generally had larger estimated richness values. Across a handful of donors, naive CD4 shared 5% to 6%, naive CD8 approximately 3.5%, memory CD4 about 2.4%, memory CD8 more than 0.35%.

Subsets obtained from CD4+ cells comprised CD45RA+ naive and CD45RA-negative memory cells. The germline gives CDR1 SGHTA, CDR2 FQGNSA. The CDR3 consists of 14 residues. With 0 bases removed from V and 4 bases from J, the gap between germline ends came to 9 bases. The sequence came from a man aged 18 to 35 in good health. Some clones in this sample may be carry-over from other donors' samples. The chain combines TRBV7-2 with TRBJ2-5; D is uncertain. Sequencing was carried out using naive CD4+ T cells from PBMCs. Sample subset: CD45RA+ positively selected. The CDR3 coding sequence is TGTGCCAGCAGCTTAGCGGGTACCCCAGAGACCCAGTACTTC. It codes for CASSLAGTPETQYF.